This T cell receptor beta chain was recovered during a study of blood T cells in healthy people across ages. Donors ranged from about 6 to 90 years old and were healthy Caucasians in Russia. Per sample, no less than 5 micrograms of total RNA were extracted. A second PCR of roughly 7 to 11 cycles used a sample-barcoded 5' primer and a J-beta primer mix. TCRdb re-analysed the 5' RACE reads in MiXCR, keeping a single row per CDR3 protein. Counted here are about 650,000 distinct CDR3 sequences, about 34% occurring once; the ten biggest clones make up approximately 15%. The CDR3 extends over 19 amino acids. Germline V lookup: CDR1 SGHTA, CDR2 FQGTGA. About this clonotype: Its antigen is unidentified. At one boundary the junction diverges from the germline segment, which might be a read error.

Overall study findings and caveats: Diversity was higher, and naive CD4+ cells more numerous, in long-lived donors than in aged donors. Among T cells, TCR beta diversity per million cells dropped roughly linearly as age rose.

This TCR was recovered from a woman of 80 years or more in good health. This chain connects TRBV7-3 to TRBJ2-1; D assignment may be TRBD1 or TRBD2 (6 bases each). The sample comprised blood. This CDR3 reads CASSVTGATSGAPYNEQFF. The DNA for the CDR3 is TGTGCCAGCAGCGTAACGGGGGCCACTTCGGGGGCACCCTACAATGAGCAGTTCTTC.